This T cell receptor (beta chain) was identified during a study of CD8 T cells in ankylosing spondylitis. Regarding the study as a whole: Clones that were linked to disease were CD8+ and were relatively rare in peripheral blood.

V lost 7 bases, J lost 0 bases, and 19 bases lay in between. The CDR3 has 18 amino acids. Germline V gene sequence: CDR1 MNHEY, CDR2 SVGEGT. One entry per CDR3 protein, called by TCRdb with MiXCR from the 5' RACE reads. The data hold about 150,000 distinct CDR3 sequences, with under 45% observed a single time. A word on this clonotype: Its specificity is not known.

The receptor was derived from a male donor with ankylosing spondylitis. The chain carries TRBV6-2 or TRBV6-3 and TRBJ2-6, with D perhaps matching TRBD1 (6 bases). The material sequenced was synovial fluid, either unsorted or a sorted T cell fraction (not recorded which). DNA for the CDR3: TGTGCCAGCACCCACAGGGCCCTTACGTCCTCTGGGGCCAACGTCCTGACTTTC. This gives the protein CASTHRALTSSGANVLTF.